Following are 13 T cell receptor beta chains from one sample sequenced in a study of sequential checkpoint blockade in melanoma. Treatment reported: randomized to nivolumab then ipilimumab (arm A) or the reverse (arm B). Clones were read by immunoSEQ multiplex PCR, and TCRdb kept only the in-frame ones, dropping some. Found here are around 21,000 clones, 75% to 85% of them singletons; the top ten hold about half. This specimen was CD8+ T cells sorted from blood (inferred from file names), taken from a patient given nivolumab and ipilimumab in sequence. These receptors were taken from a human donor with melanoma.

The genes are TRBV4-3 and TRBJ1-2, with 7 bases fitting TRBD1. CDR3 length equals 14 residues. Germline-derived CDR1 and CDR2 are LGHNA and YSLEER. The V and J ends lost 0 bases and 3 bases, in that order; junction bases with no gene match: 1. The CDR3 DNA follows: TGCGCCAGCAGCCAAGATACAGGGGACTATGGCTACACCTTC. Amino acid sequence: CASSQDTGDYGYTF.

The genes are TRBV27 and TRBJ2-7, with 10 bases identical to TRBD1. The CDR3 is 15 residues long. Germline lookup yields CDR1 MNHEY and CDR2 SMNVEV (reference sequence). V was clipped by 6 bases and J by 2 bases; unmatched bases: 7. As DNA, the CDR3 is TGTGCCAGCAGGGCCAGACAGGGGGCAACCTACGAGCAGTACTTC. Amino acids: CASRARQGATYEQYF.

As concerns this clone: Its ends do not fully match the called genes, so a read error is possible. This chain uses TRBV5-8 with TRBJ1-3; D unclear. There are 17 residues in the CDR3. Germline V lookup: CDR1 SGHTS, CDR2 YDEGEE. The CDR3 here is CASSQDSSFSSGNTIYF. The CDR3 DNA follows: TGCGCCAGCAGCCAAGACTCCTCCTTCAGCTCTGGAAACACCATATATTTT.

This rearrangement joins TRBV19 to TRBJ2-6; D remains unclear. V lost 7 bases, J lost 1 base, and 5 bases lay in between. This CDR3 spans 13 amino acids. Germline V CDR1 and CDR2: LNHDA, SQIVND (reference sequence). The CDR3 DNA follows: TGTGCCAGTATTCCATCTGGGGCCAACGTCCTGACTTTC. Translated: CASIPSGANVLTF.

The chain employs TRBV11-2 and TRBJ2-7; D possibly corresponds to TRBD1 (5 bases). Trimming took off 6 bases at V and 6 bases at J, with 12 bases between the two ends. From germline, CDR1 is SGHAT and CDR2 FQNNGV. The CDR3 loop spans 12 amino acids. CDR3 nucleotides: TGTGCCAGCAGTTTGACAGCTTTCGAGCAGTACTTC. It encodes CASSLTAFEQYF.

The chain combines TRBV7-8 with TRBJ2-6; D possibly corresponds to TRBD1 (5 bases). V lost 0 bases and J 0 bases, leaving 21 bases between the germline ends. Germline V CDR1 and CDR2: SGHVS, FQNEAQ. The CDR3 spans 21 residues. For the CDR3, the DNA is TGTGCCAGCAGCTTAGCTTATCTCGCCAGGGCGCATCTCTCTGGGGCCAACGTCCTGACTTTC. Protein sequence: CASSLAYLARAHLSGANVLTF. Full variable domain (remainder filled in from reference TRBV7-8 and TRBJ2-6): GAGVSQSPRYKVAKRGQDVALRCDPISGHVSLFWYQQALGQGPEFLTYFQNEAQLDKSGLPSDRFFAERPEGSVSTLKIQRTQQEDSAVYLCASSLAYLARAHLSGANVLTFGAGSRLTVL.

This sequence joins TRBV4-3 and TRBJ2-1; 9 bases line up with TRBD2. There are 17 residues in the CDR3. CDR1 LGHNA and CDR2 YSLEER come from the germline V gene. V lost 0 bases and J lost 4; bases outside the gene matches: 7. CDR3 in amino acids: CASSQDYAGGFYNEQFF. DNA of the CDR3: TGCGCCAGCAGCCAAGATTATGCGGGGGGGTTTTACAATGAGCAGTTCTTC.

The chain is built from TRBV5-5 and TRBJ2-1; weak D call: TRBD1 (5 bases). Germline CDR1 SGHKS, CDR2 YYEKEE (reference sequence). The CDR3 has 15 residues. V lost 2 bases and J lost 9, with 18 bases in between. This CDR3 reads CASSFPDNLGGEQFF. CDR3 in DNA: TGTGCCAGCAGCTTCCCGGACAACCTAGGCGGTGAGCAGTTCTTC.

The chain joins TRBV6-5 to TRBJ1-1, with no clear D. Trimming removed 0 bases at V and 0 bases at J, with 8 bases between. This CDR3 has 15 amino acids. The germline gives CDR1 MNHEY, CDR2 SVGAGI. CDR3 sequence: CASSYSSYMNTEAFF. CDR3 bases: TGTGCCAGCAGTTACTCCAGTTACATGAACACTGAAGCTTTCTTT.

This clone showed up just once. This chain uses TRBV7-2 with TRBJ2-1, with 7 nucleotides matching TRBD1. Germline-derived CDR1 and CDR2 are SGHTA and FQGNSA. The V gene end was trimmed by 2 bases and the J gene end by 5 bases; junction bases not matched to a gene: 6. The length of the CDR3 is 15 residues. The CDR3 loop is CASSLLGQLNNEQFF. In DNA form, the CDR3 reads TGTGCCAGCAGCTTACTGGGACAGCTGAACAATGAGCAGTTCTTC.

The chain joins TRBV4-3 to TRBJ1-6; TRBD1 matches at 8 bases. Trimming removed 3 bases from V and 7 bases from J; junction bases left unmatched: 8. Germline V gene data show CDR1 as LGHNA and CDR2 as YSLEER. This CDR3 is built from 16 residues. The CDR3 DNA is TGCGCCAGCAGCCAGACAGGGGTTTCTATAAATTCACCCCTCCACTTT. This sequence encodes CASSQTGVSINSPLHF.

The gene calls are TRBV7-8 and TRBJ2-5; 15 bases match TRBD2. Germline CDR1 is SGHVS and CDR2 is FQNEAQ. J gave up 11 bases and V 4 bases, and 17 bases lay outside the gene matches. There are 18 residues in the CDR3. The DNA for the CDR3 is TGTGCCAGCAGCTCAGGACTAGCGGGGGGGAGTATTCGAGGGGAGCAGTACTTC. This sequence encodes CASSSGLAGGSIRGEQYF.

V usage is TRBV6-5 and J usage is TRBJ2-7; 8 nucleotides line up with TRBD1. The CDR3 consists of 14 residues. V was clipped by 6 bases and J by 3 bases; unmatched bases: 7. Germline CDR1 reads MNHEY; CDR2 reads SVGAGI. This chain's CDR3 is CASSEGQGGYEQYF. CDR3 in DNA: TGTGCCAGCAGCGAAGGACAGGGAGGCTACGAGCAGTACTTC.